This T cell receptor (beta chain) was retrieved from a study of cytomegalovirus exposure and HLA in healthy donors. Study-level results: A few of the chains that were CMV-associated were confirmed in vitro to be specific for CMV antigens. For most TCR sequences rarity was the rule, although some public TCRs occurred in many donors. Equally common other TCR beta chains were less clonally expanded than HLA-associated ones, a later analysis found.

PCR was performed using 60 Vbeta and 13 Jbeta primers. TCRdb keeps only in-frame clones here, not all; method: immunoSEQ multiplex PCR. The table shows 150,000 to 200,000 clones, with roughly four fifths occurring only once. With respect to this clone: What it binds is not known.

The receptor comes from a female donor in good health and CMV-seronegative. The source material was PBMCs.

In DNA form, the CDR3 reads TGTGCCAGCTCACCAGGGCAGGGGATCTACGAGCAGTACTTC. The encoded protein is CASSPGQGIYEQYF. This chain connects TRBV18 to TRBJ2-7; D is perhaps TRBD1 (6 bases). V was pared by 2 bases and J by 3 bases, with 11 bases between. Looked up from germline, CDR1 is KGHSH and CDR2 is LQKENI. The CDR3 totals 14 residues.